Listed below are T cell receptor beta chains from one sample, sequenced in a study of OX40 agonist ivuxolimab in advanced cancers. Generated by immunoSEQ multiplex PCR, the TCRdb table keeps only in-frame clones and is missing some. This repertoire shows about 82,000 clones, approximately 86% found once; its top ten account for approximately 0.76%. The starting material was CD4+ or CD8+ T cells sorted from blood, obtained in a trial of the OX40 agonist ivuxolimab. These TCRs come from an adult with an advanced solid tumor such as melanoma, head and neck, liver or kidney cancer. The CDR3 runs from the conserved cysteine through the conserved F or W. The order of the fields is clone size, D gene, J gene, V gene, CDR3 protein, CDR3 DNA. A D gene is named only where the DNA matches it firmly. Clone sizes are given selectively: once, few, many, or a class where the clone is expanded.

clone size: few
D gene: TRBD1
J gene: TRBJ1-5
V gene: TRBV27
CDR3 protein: CASRPGQGSQPQHF
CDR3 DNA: TGTGCCAGCAGGCCGGGACAGGGCTCTCAGCCCCAGCATTTT

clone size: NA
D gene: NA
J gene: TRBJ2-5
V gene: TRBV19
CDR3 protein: CASSIIGTQETQYF
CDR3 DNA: TGTGCCAGTAGTATCATCGGGACTCAAGAGACCCAGTACTTC

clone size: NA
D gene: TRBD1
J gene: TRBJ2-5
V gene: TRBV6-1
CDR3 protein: CASSWDRRETQYF
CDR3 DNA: TGTGCCAGCAGCTGGGACAGGAGGGAGACCCAGTACTTC

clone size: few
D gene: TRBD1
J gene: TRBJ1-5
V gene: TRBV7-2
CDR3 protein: CASSSTGGSGPQHF
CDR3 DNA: TGTGCCAGCAGCTCGACAGGGGGATCAGGGCCCCAGCATTTT

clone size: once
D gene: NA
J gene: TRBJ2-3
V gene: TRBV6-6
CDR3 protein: CASSYSASTDTQYF
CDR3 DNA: TGTGCCAGCAGTTACTCGGCTAGCACAGATACGCAGTATTTT

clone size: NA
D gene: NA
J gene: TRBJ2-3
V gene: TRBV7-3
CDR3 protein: CASSLVRTDTQYF
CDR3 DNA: TGTGCCAGCAGCTTGGTACGCACAGATACGCAGTATTTT

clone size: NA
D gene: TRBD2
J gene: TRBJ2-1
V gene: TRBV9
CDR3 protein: CASSFRTSGIEQFF
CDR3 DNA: TGTGCCAGCAGCTTTAGGACTAGCGGGATTGAGCAGTTCTTC

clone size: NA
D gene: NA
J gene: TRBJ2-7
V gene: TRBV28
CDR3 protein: CASSFLWDTTYEQYF
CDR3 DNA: TGTGCCAGCAGTTTTTTGTGGGACACTACCTACGAGCAGTACTTC

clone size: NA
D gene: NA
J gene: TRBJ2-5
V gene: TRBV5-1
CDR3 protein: CASSLQGVSQETQYF
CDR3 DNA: TGCGCCAGCAGCTTGCAGGGAGTCTCCCAAGAGACCCAGTACTTC

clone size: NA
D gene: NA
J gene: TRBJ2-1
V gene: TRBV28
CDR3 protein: CASTLYGGNEQFF
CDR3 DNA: TGTGCCAGCACCCTCTATGGGGGCAATGAGCAGTTCTTC